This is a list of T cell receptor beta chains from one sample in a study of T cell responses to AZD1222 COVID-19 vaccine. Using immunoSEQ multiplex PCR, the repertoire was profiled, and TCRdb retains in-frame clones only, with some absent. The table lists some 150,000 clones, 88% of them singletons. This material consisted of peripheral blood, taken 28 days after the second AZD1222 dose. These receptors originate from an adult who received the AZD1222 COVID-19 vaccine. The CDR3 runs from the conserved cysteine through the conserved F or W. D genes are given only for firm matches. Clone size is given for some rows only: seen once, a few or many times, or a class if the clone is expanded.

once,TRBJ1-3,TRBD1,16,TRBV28,TGTGCCAGCAGTTTCAGGGGGCCTAGGTCTGGAAACACCATATATTTT,CASSFRGPRSGNTIYF
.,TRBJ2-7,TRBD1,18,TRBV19,TGTGCCAGTAGTCCCCGGGCCGGGACAGGGGCGATACTGGGCGAGCAGTACTTC,CASSPRAGTGAILGEQYF
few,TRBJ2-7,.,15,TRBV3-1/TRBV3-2,TGTGCCAGCAGCCAAGGGGTGCTATCGACTTACGAGCAGTACTTC,CASSQGVLSTYEQYF
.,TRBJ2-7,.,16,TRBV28,TGTGCCAGCAGTTTGCTTGACGACGGAACGCTGGGGGAGCAGTACTTC,CASSLLDDGTLGEQYF
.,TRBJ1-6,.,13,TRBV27,TGTGCCAGCAGTTTCGGGGCAGGGTCACCCCTCCACTTT,CASSFGAGSPLHF
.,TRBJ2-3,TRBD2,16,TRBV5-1,TGCGCCAGCAGCTTGGGGACTAGCGGGATCACAGATACGCAGTATTTT,CASSLGTSGITDTQYF
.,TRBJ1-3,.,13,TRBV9,TGTGCCAGCAGCGTAGGGCAGGGCCACACCATATATTTT,CASSVGQGHTIYF
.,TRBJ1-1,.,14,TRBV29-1,TGCAGCGTCTTCGGGAAGGGGGGGGACACTGAAGCTTTCTTT,CSVFGKGGDTEAFF
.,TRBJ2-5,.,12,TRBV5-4,TGTGCCAGCAGCTTAGTGGGGGAGACCCAGTACTTC,CASSLVGETQYF
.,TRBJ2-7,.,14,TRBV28,TGTGCCAGCAGTTCGGCTTCCAGGTCGAGATTGATGTACTTC,CASSSASRSRLMYF
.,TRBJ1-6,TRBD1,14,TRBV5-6,TGTGCCAGCAGCTTCGGGACAGCGGATTCACCCCTCCACTTT,CASSFGTADSPLHF
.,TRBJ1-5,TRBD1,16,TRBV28,TGTGCCACCACTTATCTGGGACAGGGGTGGGATCAGCCCCAGCATTTT,CATTYLGQGWDQPQHF
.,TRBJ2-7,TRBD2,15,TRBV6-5,TGTGCCAGCAGTTATACGGGAGGCAAACCCTACGAGCAGTACTTC,CASSYTGGKPYEQYF
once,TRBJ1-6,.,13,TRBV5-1,TGCGCCAGCAGCTTGACAGAAAATTCACCCCTCCACTTT,CASSLTENSPLHF
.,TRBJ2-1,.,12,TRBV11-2,TGTGCCAGCAGCTCGAACATTGGGGAGCAGTTCTTC,CASSSNIGEQFF
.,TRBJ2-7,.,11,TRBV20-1,TGCAGTGTTACACAGGGCGACGAGCAGTACTTC,CSVTQGDEQYF
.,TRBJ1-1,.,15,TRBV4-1,TGCGCCAGCAGCCAAGACTTGCTCCCCCGGACTGAAGCTTTCTTT,CASSQDLLPRTEAFF
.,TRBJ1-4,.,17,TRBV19,TGTGCCAGTACCCTAAGCAGGGGCCTGAAGGCTAATGAAAAACTGTTTTTT,CASTLSRGLKANEKLFF
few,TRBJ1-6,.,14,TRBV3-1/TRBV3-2,TGTGCCAGCACTGGAGGGGGGGGGAATTCACCCCTCCACTTT,CASTGGGGNSPLHF